Listed here is a single T cell receptor beta chain. Other DNA sequences within the sample encode an identical CDR3. Germline V gene data show CDR1 as SGDLS and CDR2 as YYNGEE. J was trimmed by 4 bases and V by 3 bases; bases with no gene match: 5. The CDR3 totals 15 residues. The sample comes from a study of blood T cell repertoires in COVID-19. Here immunoSEQ multiplex PCR was the method, and the copy in TCRdb shows in-frame clones only, minus some. The sample has approximately 190,000 clones; nearly 90% are singletons. Source material: peripheral blood. The rearrangement links TRBV9 to TRBJ1-3, with 9 bases identical to TRBD1. This receptor was taken from a man aged 55 to 69 with active or convalescent COVID-19. CDR3 coding DNA: TGTGCCAGCAGCGCCGGACAGGGGTCCGGAAACACCATATATTTT. Protein sequence: CASSAGQGSGNTIYF.